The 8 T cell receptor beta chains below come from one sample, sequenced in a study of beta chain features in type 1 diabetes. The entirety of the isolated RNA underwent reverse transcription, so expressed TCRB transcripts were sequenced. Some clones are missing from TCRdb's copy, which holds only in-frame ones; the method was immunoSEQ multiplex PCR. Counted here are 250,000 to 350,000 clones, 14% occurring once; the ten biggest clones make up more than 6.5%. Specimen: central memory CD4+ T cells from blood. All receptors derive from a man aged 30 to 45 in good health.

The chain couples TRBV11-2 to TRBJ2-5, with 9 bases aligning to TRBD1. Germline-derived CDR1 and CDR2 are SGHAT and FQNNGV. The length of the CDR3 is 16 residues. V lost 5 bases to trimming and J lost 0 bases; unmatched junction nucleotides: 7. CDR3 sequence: CASSLDRGLNQETQYF. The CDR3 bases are TGTGCCAGCAGCCTGGACAGGGGCCTCAACCAAGAGACCCAGTACTTC.

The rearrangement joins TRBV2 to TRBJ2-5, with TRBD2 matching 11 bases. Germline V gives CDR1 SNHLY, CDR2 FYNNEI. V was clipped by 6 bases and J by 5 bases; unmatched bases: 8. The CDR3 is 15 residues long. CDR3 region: CASRVASGGKETQYF. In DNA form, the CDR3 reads TGTGCCAGCAGGGTCGCTAGCGGGGGGAAGGAGACCCAGTACTTC.

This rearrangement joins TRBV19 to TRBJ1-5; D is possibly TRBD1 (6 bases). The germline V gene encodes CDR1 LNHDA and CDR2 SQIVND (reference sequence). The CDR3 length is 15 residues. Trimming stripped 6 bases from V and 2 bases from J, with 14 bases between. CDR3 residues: CASRDSPDGNQPQHF. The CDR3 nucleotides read TGTGCCAGTAGGGACAGCCCGGATGGCAATCAGCCCCAGCATTTT. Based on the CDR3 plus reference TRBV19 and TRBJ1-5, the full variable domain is DGGITQSPKYLFRKEGQNVTLSCEQNLNHDAMYWYRQDPGQGLRLIYYSQIVNDFQKGDIAEGYSVSREKKESFPLTVTSAQKNPTAFYLCASRDSPDGNQPQHFGDGTRLSIL.

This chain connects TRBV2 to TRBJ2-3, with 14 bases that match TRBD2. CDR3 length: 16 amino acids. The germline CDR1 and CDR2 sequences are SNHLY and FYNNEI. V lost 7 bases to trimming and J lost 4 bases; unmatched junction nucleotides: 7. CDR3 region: CASTPGLAGAADTQYF. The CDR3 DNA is TGTGCCAGCACTCCGGGACTAGCGGGAGCGGCAGATACGCAGTATTTT.

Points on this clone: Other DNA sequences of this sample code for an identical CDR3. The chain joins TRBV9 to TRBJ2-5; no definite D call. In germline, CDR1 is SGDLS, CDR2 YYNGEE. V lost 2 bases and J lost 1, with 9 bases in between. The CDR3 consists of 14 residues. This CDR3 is CASSVGTVQETQYF. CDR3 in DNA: TGTGCCAGCAGCGTGGGAACTGTCCAAGAGACCCAGTACTTC.

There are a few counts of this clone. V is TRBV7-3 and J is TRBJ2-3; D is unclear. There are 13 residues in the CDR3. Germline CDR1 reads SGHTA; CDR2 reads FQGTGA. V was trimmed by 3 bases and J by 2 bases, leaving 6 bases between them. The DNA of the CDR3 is TGTGCCAGCAGCTTTGGTGCCACAGATACGCAGTATTTT. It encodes CASSFGATDTQYF.

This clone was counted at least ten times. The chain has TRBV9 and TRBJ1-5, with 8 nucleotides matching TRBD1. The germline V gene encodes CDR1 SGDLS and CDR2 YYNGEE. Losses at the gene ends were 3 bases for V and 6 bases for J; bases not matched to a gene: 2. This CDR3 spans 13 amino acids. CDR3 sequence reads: CASSGGTGQPQHF. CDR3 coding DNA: TGTGCCAGCAGCGGCGGGACAGGTCAGCCCCAGCATTTT.

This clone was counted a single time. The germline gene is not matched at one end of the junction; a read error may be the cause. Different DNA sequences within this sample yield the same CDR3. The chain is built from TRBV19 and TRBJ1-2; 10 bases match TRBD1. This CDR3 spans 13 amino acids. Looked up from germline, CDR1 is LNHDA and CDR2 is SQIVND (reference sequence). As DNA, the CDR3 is TGTGCCAGTAGTATGCGGACAGGGGGTGGCTACACCTTT. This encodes CASSMRTGGGYTF.